The source of this T cell receptor (beta chain) is a study of T cell responses to AZD1222 COVID-19 vaccine. Overall study findings and caveats: Among those given AZD1222, only six were seropositive at baseline. Clonal diversity was possibly underestimated; the donors were predominantly white British and more often female. The study found Spike-specific TCR breadth and depth rose after two AZD1222 doses.

Note on this clone: Its antigen is currently unknown.

CDR3 length equals 14 residues. V gave up 1 base and J gave up 5 bases, with 11 bases separating them. Germline V CDR1 and CDR2: MNHEY, SVGEGT. Repertoires were generated with immunoSEQ multiplex PCR, while TCRdb's copy carries only in-frame clones and drops some. In the table there are roughly 150,000 clones, around nine tenths of which are singletons. V gene TRBV6-2 or TRBV6-3 combines with J gene TRBJ2-5, with D perhaps matching TRBD1 (5 bases). The sequencing here drew on peripheral blood, taken after recovery from COVID-19. This sequence was found in an adult who had recovered from COVID-19. As DNA, the CDR3 is TGTGCCAGCAGTTACTTCCAGGGAACCGAGACCCAGTACTTC. Its translation: CASSYFQGTETQYF.